Below, one T cell receptor beta chain is given with its context. Its specificity is not known. Time point given: newly diagnosed GD, antithyroid drugs for less than 3 months. There was RNA extracted from PBMCs, and the TCR library was made from it. Germline CDR1 reads MNHEY; CDR2 reads SVGEGT. V was cut by 2 bases and J by 3 bases, with 7 bases left in between. This CDR3 has 14 amino acids. The sample comes from a study of regulatory T cells in long-lasting Graves disease. General study findings and limits: Persistent disease was characterized by preferential usage of TRBV28, TRBJ1-2 and TRBJ2-5.

Construction of the TCR beta libraries employed iRepertoire HTBI primers in conjunction with Arm-PCR of CDR3 regions. TCRdb used MiXCR to reprocess the multiplex PCR reads, holding one entry per CDR3 protein. The repertoire consists of around 450,000 distinct CDR3 sequences, with around 16% occurring once and the leading ten covering about 12%. These same data were also listed under a study on T cells in Graves' hyperthyroidism and ophthalmopathy.

The sequence came from a man aged 40-49 years with Graves disease. This chain links TRBV6-2 or TRBV6-3 with TRBJ1-4; weak D call: TRBD1 (5 bases). Material: peripheral blood mononuclear cells (PBMCs), obtained at new diagnosis, from a patient treated with antithyroid drugs. CDR3: CASSYGGANEKLFF. CDR3 bases: TGTGCCAGCAGTTACGGGGGGGCTAATGAAAAACTGTTTTTT.